This T cell receptor (beta chain) was recorded in a study of shared clonotypes between healthy human individuals. Samples underwent the assay at deep level. Measured with immunoSEQ multiplex PCR; TCRdb has only the in-frame clones, and not every one. The data show a few million clones, 85% to 95% seen once. CDR1 and CDR2 from the germline V gene are SGHNT and YYREEE (reference sequence). Trimming stripped 1 base from V and 2 bases from J, with 10 bases between. The CDR3 is 16 amino acids. The receptor was isolated from a man aged 18-30 years in good health. Some clones in this sample may be carry-over from other donors' samples. The chain recombines TRBV5-4 with TRBJ2-6; a weak D match, TRBD1 (5 bases). The sample comprised naive CD4+ T cells from PBMCs. Sample subset: CD45RA+ positively selected. The CDR3 DNA sequence: TGTGCCAGCAGCTTGCCTCAGGGTACTGGGGCCAACGTCCTGACTTTC. It translates to CASSLPQGTGANVLTF.